The 8 T cell receptor beta chains below all came from one sample that was sequenced in a study of PD-L1 blockade in urothelial cancer. Time point of the sample: peripheral blood 6 weeks after treatment start. Data came from immunoSEQ multiplex PCR; TCRdb stores just in-frame clones and leaves some out. The top ten hold roughly 10% of the sample, which has more than 60,000 clones, 88% seen once. The material was PBMCs, obtained around atezolizumab (anti-PD-L1) treatment. The origin of the receptors is a man aged 60 to 69 with urothelial cancer.

The chain recombines TRBV6-6 with TRBJ2-1, with 8 positions matching TRBD1. In germline, CDR1 is MNHNY, CDR2 SVGAGI (reference sequence). V trimming: 6 bases; J trimming: 8 bases; junction bases outside the gene matches: 9. The CDR3 length is 14 residues. In DNA form, the CDR3 reads TGTGCCAGCAGGAAAGGACAGGGAGGCGATGAGCAGTTCTTC. It is translated as CASRKGQGGDEQFF.

The chain is built from TRBV27 and TRBJ2-7; 11 nucleotides agree with TRBD2. The germline gives CDR1 MNHEY, CDR2 SMNVEV (reference sequence). The CDR3 length is 18 residues. Trimming removed 3 bases from V and 1 base from J; junction bases left unmatched: 11. This CDR3 reads CASSFLLAGTSGSYEQYF. The DNA of the CDR3 is TGTGCCAGCAGTTTTCTACTCGCGGGGACTAGCGGTTCCTACGAGCAGTACTTC.

The V gene is TRBV4-1, the J gene TRBJ1-5, with D perhaps matching TRBD1 (5 bases). V dropped 5 bases and J dropped 2 bases, with 16 bases sitting between them. The germline V gene has CDR1 MGHRA and CDR2 YSYEKL. There are 16 residues in the CDR3. The CDR3 reads CASSAPKGIGNQPQHF. CDR3 DNA: TGCGCCAGCAGCGCTCCTAAGGGGATAGGCAATCAGCCCCAGCATTTT.

The chain uses TRBV5-1 and TRBJ2-2; TRBD2 matches at 14 bases. V gave up 4 bases and J gave up 3 bases; unmatched junction bases: 2. The CDR3 extends over 16 amino acids. Germline V CDR1 and CDR2: SGHRS, YFSETQ. The CDR3 bases are TGCGCCAGCAGCCGGACTAGCGGGGGGTACACCGGGGAGCTGTTTTTT. Encoded protein: CASSRTSGGYTGELFF.

This clone has only one observation. The chain joins TRBV9 to TRBJ2-4, with TRBD2 identical over 9 bases. Germline V CDR1 and CDR2: SGDLS, YYNGEE. This CDR3 region has 15 residues. V was pared by 4 bases and J by 7 bases, with 9 bases of the junction left unmatched. The CDR3 spells CASSPQAGGWNIQYF. The DNA of the CDR3 is TGTGCCAGCAGCCCACAAGCGGGAGGATGGAACATTCAGTACTTC.

The sample holds one count of this clone. This chain links TRBV7-2 with TRBJ1-2; D may be TRBD1 (5 bases). The CDR3 is 14 amino acids. Germline V gene sequence: CDR1 SGHTA, CDR2 FQGNSA. V lost 2 bases and J lost 4, with 11 bases in between. CDR3 DNA sequence: TGTGCCAGCAGCTTACGGGGGTTTATCTATGGCTACACCTTC. This translates into CASSLRGFIYGYTF. Supplemented by reference TRBV7-2 and TRBJ1-2, the full variable domain reads GAGVSQSPSNKVTEKGKDVELRCDPISGHTALYWYRQSLGQGLEFLIYFQGNSAPDKSGLPSDRFSAERTGGSVSTLTIQRTQQEDSAVYLCASSLRGFIYGYTFGSGTRLTVV.

This clone showed up just once. J is TRBJ2-7 and V is TRBV29-1; 10 positions match TRBD2. Per germline, CDR1 SQVTM and CDR2 ANQGSEA. CDR3 length equals 16 residues. V lost 7 bases and J lost 1; bases outside the gene matches: 13. CDR3 sequence reads: CSAADPRTSGSYEQYF. The CDR3 region has the DNA TGCAGCGCTGCTGACCCTAGGACTAGCGGATCCTACGAGCAGTACTTC.

The chain employs TRBV5-6 and TRBJ2-1; TRBD2 might be the D (5 bases). This CDR3 comprises 14 residues. Trimming removed 7 bases at V and 7 bases at J, with 18 bases between. Per germline, CDR1 SGHDT and CDR2 YYEEEE. CDR3 sequence (DNA): TGTGCCAGCTCGAGATTTATCACGGGGAATGAGCAGTTCTTC. Protein product: CASSRFITGNEQFF.